The present TCR beta chain was sequenced within a study of regulatory T cells in long-lasting Graves disease. On the study more broadly: Antithyroid drug exposure in newly diagnosed Graves' patients had lasted under 3 months. Study-wide points: Patients with persistent Graves' had lower TCR diversity than newly diagnosed patients.

The CDR3 runs to 14 residues. The germline gives CDR1 SGHRS, CDR2 YFSETQ. Trimming took 4 bases from V and 3 from J, leaving 10 bases between them. HTBI primers from iRepertoire and Arm-PCR of CDR3 regions yielded the TCR beta libraries. TCRdb re-derived calls from the multiplex PCR reads in MiXCR, one entry per CDR3 protein. Here the sample spans about 440,000 distinct CDR3 sequences, around 14% being singletons. Time point defined: newly diagnosed GD, antithyroid drugs for less than 3 months. PBMC-extracted RNA yielded the TCR library. This clonotype was detected many times. Its target is unknown. This same sample was also part of a study on T cells in Graves' hyperthyroidism and ophthalmopathy. As reported in that work: Most thyroid clonotypes that were expanded above 0.001 also turned up in blood. In simple terms, a model built on 13 V-J features told ophthalmopathy apart from stable hyperthyroidism.

This chain uses TRBV5-1 with TRBJ1-4; D is possibly TRBD1 (6 bases). The sequencing used peripheral blood mononuclear cells (PBMCs), collected at new diagnosis, from a patient treated with antithyroid drugs. The TCR was taken from a woman under 40 with Graves disease. The CDR3 spells CASSDGQPNEKLFF. Here the CDR3 DNA reads TGCGCCAGCAGCGACGGACAGCCTAATGAAAAACTGTTTTTT.